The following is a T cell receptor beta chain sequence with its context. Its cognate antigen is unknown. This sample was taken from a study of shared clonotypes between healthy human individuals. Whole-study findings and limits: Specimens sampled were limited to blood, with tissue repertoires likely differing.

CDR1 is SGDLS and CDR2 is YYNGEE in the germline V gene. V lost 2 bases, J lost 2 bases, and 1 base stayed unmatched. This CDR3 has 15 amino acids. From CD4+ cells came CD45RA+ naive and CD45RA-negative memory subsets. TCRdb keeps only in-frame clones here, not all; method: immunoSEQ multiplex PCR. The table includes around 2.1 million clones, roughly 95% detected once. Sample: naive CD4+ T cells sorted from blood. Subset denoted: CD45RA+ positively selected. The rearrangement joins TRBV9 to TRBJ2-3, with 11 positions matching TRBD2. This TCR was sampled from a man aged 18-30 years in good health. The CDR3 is CASSVSGRATDTQYF. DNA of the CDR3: TGTGCCAGCAGCGTTAGCGGGAGGGCCACAGATACGCAGTATTTT.